These 24 T cell receptor beta chains originate from one sample sequenced in a study of CD4 and CD8 cells across lung adenocarcinoma regions. TCRdb ran MiXCR on the PCR reads and lists one entry per CDR3 protein. The sample comprises around 27,000 distinct CDR3 sequences, 50% of which are singletons, and 48% rests with the top ten. Material: CD8+ T cells from the center of a lung tumor. The receptors originated from a male donor with lung adenocarcinoma. The CD4 and CD8 labels of this study may be unreliable.

This clonotype was recorded many times. The rearrangement uses TRBV6-1 and TRBJ2-3, with TRBD2 matching 14 bases. The CDR3 length is 15 residues. CDR1 and CDR2 (germline): MNHNS, SASEGT. Trimming took 6 bases from V and 4 from J; bases not matched to a gene: 3. CDR3 DNA sequence: TGTGCCAGCAGGAGACTAGCGGGAGGGCCAGATACGCAGTATTTT. Its translation is CASRRLAGGPDTQYF.

The chain uses TRBV6-1 and TRBJ2-5; 9 bases are shared with TRBD2. V shed 5 bases, J shed 9 bases, and the junction held 16 bases outside the gene matches. The germline V gene encodes CDR1 MNHNS and CDR2 SASEGT. The CDR3 consists of 16 residues. The CDR3 sequence: CASSPLLAGVRGAQYF. The CDR3 nucleotides are TGTGCCAGCAGTCCCCTATTAGCGGGAGTCCGGGGAGCCCAGTACTTC.

The V call is TRBV10-3, the J call TRBJ2-3, with 8 bases lining up with TRBD2. V lost 5 bases, J lost 4 bases, and 5 bases stayed unmatched. The CDR3 is made up of 14 amino acids. Germline CDR1 and CDR2: ENHRY and SYGVKD. CDR3 coding DNA: TGTGCCATCAGTTCAGCGGGAGCTGCAGATACGCAGTATTTT. Amino acids: CAISSAGAADTQYF.

The chain is built from TRBV6-1 and TRBJ1-2, with D unclear. V dropped 0 bases and J dropped 2 bases, with 10 bases sitting between them. This CDR3 is built from 15 residues. Per germline, CDR1 MNHNS and CDR2 SASEGT. Here the CDR3 DNA reads TGTGCCAGCAGTGAAGCCTATACTCCAAACTATGGCTACACCTTC. The encoded protein is CASSEAYTPNYGYTF.

The V gene is TRBV4-1, the J gene TRBJ1-2; D gene ambiguous. This CDR3 contains 15 residues. Per the germline V gene, CDR1 is MGHRA and CDR2 is YSYEKL. The V and J ends lost 4 bases and 0 bases respectively, with 12 bases between them. CDR3 loop: CASSPRTAANYGYTF. The DNA of the CDR3 is TGCGCCAGCAGCCCCAGGACGGCCGCTAACTATGGCTACACCTTC.

This clonotype was seen a few times. V is TRBV6-1 and J is TRBJ2-1, with a possible D match to TRBD2 (5 bases). From germline, CDR1 is MNHNS and CDR2 SASEGT. V dropped 10 bases and J dropped 9 bases, with 28 bases sitting between them. This CDR3 spans 16 amino acids. This chain's CDR3 is CATAVRSPGEPGEQFF. CDR3 in DNA: TGTGCCACCGCGGTCCGATCACCCGGGGAACCTGGTGAGCAGTTCTTC.

The chain links TRBV27 to TRBJ2-4; perhaps TRBD2 as D (6 bases). The CDR3 spans 14 residues. CDR1 and CDR2 from the germline V gene are MNHEY and SMNVEV (reference sequence). The CDR3 loop is CAGSGRRDQETQYF. CDR3 coding DNA: TGTGCGGGGAGCGGGCGCCGTGACCAAGAGACTCAGTACTTC.

This clonotype was detected ten times or more. The chain joins TRBV10-3 to TRBJ2-7; D is ambiguous. Trimming removed 0 bases from V and 6 bases from J, with 12 bases in between. This CDR3 comprises 14 residues. Germline V gives CDR1 ENHRY, CDR2 SYGVKD. CDR3 bases: TGTGCCATCAGTGAGTCGTTCTTCCCGAGCGAGCAGTACTTC. It yields the protein CAISESFFPSEQYF.

This clonotype was recorded many times. V is TRBV28 and J is TRBJ1-2; a weak D match, TRBD1 (5 bases). V lost 6 bases, J lost 0 bases, and 14 bases lay in between. This CDR3 has 15 residues. CDR1 and CDR2 (germline): MDHEN, SYDVKM. The CDR3 bases are TGTGCCAGCAGGATCGTGGGGACTACTAACTATGGCTACACCTTC. This codes for CASRIVGTTNYGYTF.

This clonotype was seen only once. V usage is TRBV7-6 and J usage is TRBJ1-1; no clear D. The CDR3 runs to 14 residues. The V end was cut by 8 bases, the J end by 1 base, with 14 bases between. Germline CDR1 reads SGHVS; CDR2 reads FNYEAQ. The CDR3 nucleotides are TGTGCCAGCGGGGAGTTTTTGGGGAACACTGAAGCTTTCTTT. Amino acid sequence: CASGEFLGNTEAFF.

In its sample, this clonotype was seen once. The junction differs from germline at one of its ends, possibly a read error. V and J are TRBV6-1 and TRBJ2-3; D is ambiguous. Germline loops: CDR1 MNHNS, CDR2 SASEGT. The CDR3 has 12 residues. DNA for the CDR3: TGTGCCAGCAGTGGGGCCGAGGAGACCCAGTATTTC. Encoded protein: CASSGAEETQYF.

This clonotype turned up a few times. The V call is TRBV6-1, the J call TRBJ1-2; D is uncertain. CDR3 length equals 14 residues. V lost 1 base, J lost 8 bases, and 14 bases lay in between. Germline-derived CDR1 and CDR2 are MNHNS and SASEGT. CDR3 amino acids: CASSEGSGSRGYTF. In nucleotides, the CDR3 is TGTGCCAGCAGTGAAGGTTCGGGATCTAGAGGCTACACCTTC.

The V call is TRBV10-1, the J call TRBJ2-1; D is possibly TRBD2 (6 bases). Germline V gene data show CDR1 as WNHNN and CDR2 as SYGVQD (reference sequence). The CDR3 length is 15 residues. Trimming took off 2 bases at V and 6 bases at J, with 14 bases between the two ends. This CDR3 is CASSEAAGFLNEQFF. The CDR3 coding sequence is TGCGCCAGCAGTGAGGCGGCGGGATTTCTCAATGAGCAGTTCTTC.

This clonotype has ten or more counts. This sequence joins TRBV11-2 and TRBJ2-1, with 10 bases that match TRBD1. The better agreement between TRBJ2-7 and the DNA end casts doubt on the J call. The CDR3 is 14 residues long. Germline-derived CDR1 and CDR2 are SGHAT and FQNNGV. DNA of the CDR3: TGTGCCAGCCTGACAGGGGGCGACCCCTACGAGCAGTACTTC. This translates into CASLTGGDPYEQYF.

This clonotype was counted only a few times. The rearrangement links TRBV6-1 to TRBJ2-3, with TRBD2 matching over 10 bases. The CDR3 covers 14 residues. Trimming at V came to 6 bases and at J to 8 bases, leaving 8 bases not matched to a gene. The germline CDR1 and CDR2 sequences are MNHNS and SASEGT. The CDR3 loop reads CASSPGLASATQYF. The CDR3 nucleotides read TGTGCCAGCAGCCCGGGACTAGCGTCAGCTACGCAGTATTTT.

This clonotype came up once. V usage is TRBV6-1 and J usage is TRBJ2-2; tentatively, D is TRBD1 or TRBD2 (5 bases each). Matching the DNA end better, TRBJ2-3 makes the J call doubtful. CDR1 is MNHNS and CDR2 is SASEGT in the germline V gene. The CDR3 spans 12 residues. CDR3: CASRLGTGEQYF. The CDR3 region has the DNA TGTGCCAGCAGGCTGGGGACCGGGGAGCAGTATTTT.

Written as DNA, the CDR3 is TGTGCCAGCAGTAAGAAGGGGGGGACAGACACCGGGGAGCTGTTTTTT. Translation: CASSKKGGTDTGELFF. This chain uses TRBV6-1 with TRBJ2-2, with D perhaps assigned TRBD1 or TRBD2 (7 bases each). This CDR3 region has 16 residues. Trimming removed 5 bases from V and 3 bases from J, with 16 bases in between. Germline V CDR1 and CDR2: MNHNS, SASEGT.

The chain is built from TRBV6-1 and TRBJ2-3, with D perhaps being TRBD1 or TRBD2 (6 bases each). The better agreement between TRBJ2-7 and the DNA end casts doubt on the J call. Germline CDR1 and CDR2: MNHNS and SASEGT. The CDR3 loop spans 16 amino acids. DNA of the CDR3: TGTGCCAGCAGGGGTGACGGGGGCCGTGACCCAGATACGCAGTACTTC. It specifies CASRGDGGRDPDTQYF.

This clonotype was observed a few times. The chain recombines TRBV6-1 with TRBJ2-1; the match to TRBD2 covers 13 bases. The germline V gene encodes CDR1 MNHNS and CDR2 SASEGT. V was clipped by 7 bases and J by 2 bases; unmatched bases: 2. The CDR3 spans 15 residues. The CDR3 sequence is CASIGTSGTYNEQFF. CDR3 DNA: TGTGCCAGCATAGGGACTAGCGGGACCTACAATGAGCAGTTCTTC.

The chain uses TRBV5-1 and TRBJ1-1, with 7 bases lining up with TRBD1. Trimming at V came to 6 bases and at J to 1 base, leaving 9 bases not matched to a gene. Germline CDR1 and CDR2: SGHRS and YFSETQ. There are 15 residues in the CDR3. For the CDR3, the DNA is TGCGCCAGCACCGCACTGACAGGGTCGAACACTGAAGCTTTCTTT. This codes for CASTALTGSNTEAFF.

This clonotype is classed as medium-sized. The V gene is TRBV6-5, the J gene TRBJ2-1, with a tentative D call TRBD2 (6 bases). Germline values: CDR1 MNHEY, CDR2 SVGAGI. Trimming took 6 bases from V and 8 from J, leaving 17 bases between them. The CDR3 runs to 14 residues. CDR3 residues: CASRPHTSHDEQFF. The DNA of the CDR3 is TGTGCCAGCAGGCCCCACACTAGCCACGATGAGCAGTTCTTC.

J is TRBJ2-3 and V is TRBV10-1; maybe TRBD2 (6 bases). The CDR3 is made up of 13 amino acids. Germline CDR1 and CDR2: WNHNN and SYGVQD (reference sequence). The germline V and J ends were trimmed by 8 bases and 11 bases, with 20 bases remaining between them. The CDR3 sequence: CASRETYTGEQYF. CDR3 DNA: TGCGCCAGCCGGGAGACCTACACCGGGGAGCAGTATTTT.

The chain couples TRBV6-1 to TRBJ2-1, with TRBD2 matching 13 bases. CDR1 and CDR2 from the germline V gene are MNHNS and SASEGT. This CDR3 contains 16 residues. The trim removed 7 bases at V and 5 bases at J, leaving 8 bases unmatched. CDR3 nucleotide sequence: TGTGCCAGCACGGGACTAGCGGGGATGACACACAATGAGCAGTTCTTC. It is translated as CASTGLAGMTHNEQFF.

For this clonotype: The junction departs from germline at one end; a sequencing error may be responsible. The chain uses TRBV10-3 and TRBJ2-2; D is possibly TRBD1 (5 bases). This CDR3 has 12 residues. Germline CDR1 reads ENHRY; CDR2 reads SYGVKD. In DNA form, the CDR3 reads TGTGCCATATCAGGGAACGCCGATGCGCTGTATTTT. Translation gives CAISGNADALYF.